The 5 T cell receptor beta chains below were found in one sample sequenced in a study of control samples from healthy donors and cancer patients. Sequencing used immunoSEQ multiplex PCR; TCRdb keeps in-frame clones, though not all of them. The sample yields thousands of clones, about 70% seen once. The source material was formalin-fixed, paraffin-embedded tissue. These receptors originate from a male donor with melanoma.

The chain recombines TRBV7-9 with TRBJ2-6, with D hard to call. The V end lost 1 base, the J end lost 0 bases, and 4 bases lay between the germline ends. The germline gives CDR1 SEHNR, CDR2 FQNEAQ (reference sequence). The CDR3 extends over 15 amino acids. The CDR3 bases are TGTGCCAGCAGCTTAGAGAGCTCTGGGGCCAACGTCCTGACTTTC. Protein: CASSLESSGANVLTF.

In the case of this clone: One end of the junction does not line up with germline, which may come from a read error. The chain employs TRBV29-1 and TRBJ1-1, with 7 positions matching TRBD1. Germline values: CDR1 SQVTM, CDR2 ANQGSEA. The CDR3 covers 13 residues. CDR3 DNA: TGCAGCGTTGGCCAGACAGGGAACGCTGAAGCTTTCTTT. Translating gives CSVGQTGNAEAFF.

This chain links TRBV11-2 with TRBJ2-2; D not certain. Trimming took 4 bases from V and 9 from J, leaving 3 bases between them. From germline, CDR1 is SGHAT and CDR2 FQNNGV. The CDR3 has 10 amino acids. The CDR3, as DNA: TGTGCCAGCAGCTCCCGGGAGCTGTTTTTT. Protein product: CASSSRELFF.

This chain uses TRBV6-5 with TRBJ1-5; D remains ambiguous. The CDR3 totals 15 residues. CDR1 MNHEY and CDR2 SVGAGI come from the germline V gene. Trimming removed 6 bases at V and 0 bases at J, with 12 bases between. CDR3 region: CASRDYRDSNQPQHF. The CDR3 DNA follows: TGTGCCAGCAGAGACTACCGGGATAGCAATCAGCCCCAGCATTTT.

The V call is TRBV4-3, the J call TRBJ1-4; 7 positions match TRBD1. V was pared by 2 bases and J by 2 bases, with 2 bases of the junction left unmatched. There are 15 residues in the CDR3. CDR1 and CDR2 (germline): LGHNA, YSLEER. The CDR3 reads CASSQLTGTNEKLFF. CDR3 in DNA: TGCGCCAGCAGCCAACTGACAGGGACTAATGAAAAACTGTTTTTT.